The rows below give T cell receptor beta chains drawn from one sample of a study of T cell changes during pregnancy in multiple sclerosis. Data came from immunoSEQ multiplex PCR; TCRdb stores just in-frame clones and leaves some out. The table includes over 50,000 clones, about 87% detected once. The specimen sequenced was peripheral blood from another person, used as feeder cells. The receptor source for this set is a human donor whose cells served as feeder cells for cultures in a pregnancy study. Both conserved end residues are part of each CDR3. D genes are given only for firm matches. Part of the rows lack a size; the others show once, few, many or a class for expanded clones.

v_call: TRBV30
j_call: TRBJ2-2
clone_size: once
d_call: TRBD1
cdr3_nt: TGTGCCTGGAGTCTCTGGGAGACAGGGGGCTCCGGGGAGCTGTTTTTT
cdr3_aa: CAWSLWETGGSGELFF

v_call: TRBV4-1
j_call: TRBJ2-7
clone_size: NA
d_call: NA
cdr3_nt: TGCGCCAGCAGCCAAGTAAGTGGTGAGACACCGAACTACGAGCAGTACTTC
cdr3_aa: CASSQVSGETPNYEQYF

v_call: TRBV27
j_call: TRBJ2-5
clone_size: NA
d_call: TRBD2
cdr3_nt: TGTGCCAGCAGTGGGAGAATAGCGGGACGGCAGGAGACCCAGTACTTC
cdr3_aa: CASSGRIAGRQETQYF

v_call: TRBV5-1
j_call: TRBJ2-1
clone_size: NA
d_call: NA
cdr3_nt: TGCGCCAGCAGCCCGGAGACAGGGACTTACAATGAGCAGTTCTTC
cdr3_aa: CASSPETGTYNEQFF

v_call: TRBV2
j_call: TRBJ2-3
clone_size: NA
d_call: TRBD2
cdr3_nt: TGTGCCATTTCCGGGACTAGCGGAGCGCAAGATACGCAGTATTTT
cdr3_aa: CAISGTSGAQDTQYF

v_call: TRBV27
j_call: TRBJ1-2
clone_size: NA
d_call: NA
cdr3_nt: TGTGCCAGCAGTTTATCTGCGGGGTATGGCTACACCTTC
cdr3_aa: CASSLSAGYGYTF

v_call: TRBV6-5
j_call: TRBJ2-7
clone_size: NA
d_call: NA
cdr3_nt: TGTGCCAGCAGTTACTCCGGGGCAGTCTCCTACGAGCAGTACTTC
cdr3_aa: CASSYSGAVSYEQYF

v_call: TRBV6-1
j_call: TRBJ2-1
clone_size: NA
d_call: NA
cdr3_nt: TGTGCCAGCAGTTCCCCGGTCGGGCAGTTCTTC
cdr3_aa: CASSSPVGQFF

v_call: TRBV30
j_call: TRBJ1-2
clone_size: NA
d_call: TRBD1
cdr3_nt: TGTGCCTGGAGCGACACCCGGACAGGGGGCGCGGATGGCTACACCTTC
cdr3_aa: CAWSDTRTGGADGYTF

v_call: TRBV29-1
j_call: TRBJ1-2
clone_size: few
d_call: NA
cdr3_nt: TGCAGCGTTGAAGTAGGAAATAACTATGGCTACACCTTC
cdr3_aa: CSVEVGNNYGYTF

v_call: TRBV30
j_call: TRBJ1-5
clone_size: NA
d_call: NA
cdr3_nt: TGTGCCTGGAGGGGGACCCGAAATCAGCCCCAGCATTTT
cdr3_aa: CAWRGTRNQPQHF

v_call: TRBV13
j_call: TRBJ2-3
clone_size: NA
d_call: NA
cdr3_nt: TGTGCCAGCAGCCCGAGGCCGGATACGCAGTATTTT
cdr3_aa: CASSPRPDTQYF

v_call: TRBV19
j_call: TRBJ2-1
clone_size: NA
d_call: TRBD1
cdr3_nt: TGTGCCAGTAGTAACCCTGGACAGGGATTCATCAATGAGCAGTTCTTC
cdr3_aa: CASSNPGQGFINEQFF

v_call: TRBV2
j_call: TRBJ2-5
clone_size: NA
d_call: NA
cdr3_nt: TGTGCCAGGGACCGGGACTCGTATTTGTCGACCCAGTACTTC
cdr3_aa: CARDRDSYLSTQYF

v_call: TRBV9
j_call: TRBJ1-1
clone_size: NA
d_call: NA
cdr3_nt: TGTGCCAGCAGCGTGAGGGGCGGTGACACTGAAGCTTTCTTT
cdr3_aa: CASSVRGGDTEAFF

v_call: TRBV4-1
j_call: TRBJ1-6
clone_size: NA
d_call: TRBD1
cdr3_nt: TGCGCCAGCAGCCAACTTAACAGGGGGGCACCCCTCCACTTT
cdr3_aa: CASSQLNRGAPLHF

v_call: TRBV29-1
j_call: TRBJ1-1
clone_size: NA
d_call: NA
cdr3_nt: TGCAGCGTTGAAGGGGCCCGGAGGACTGAAGCTTTCTTT
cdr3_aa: CSVEGARRTEAFF

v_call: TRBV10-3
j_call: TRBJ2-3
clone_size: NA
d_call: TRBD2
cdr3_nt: TGTGCCATCAGTGAGGGGGTAGCGGGAGTTACAGATACGCAGTATTTT
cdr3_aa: CAISEGVAGVTDTQYF

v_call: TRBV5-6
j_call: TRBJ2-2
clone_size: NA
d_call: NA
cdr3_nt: TGTGCCAGCAGCTTGGGGCTGTGGGGGGTTAACACCGGGGAGCTGTTTTTT
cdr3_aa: CASSLGLWGVNTGELFF

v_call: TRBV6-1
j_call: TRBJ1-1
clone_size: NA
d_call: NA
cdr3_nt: TGTGCCGGACGTGGGGGAGTTGACACTGAAGCTTTCTTT
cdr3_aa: CAGRGGVDTEAFF

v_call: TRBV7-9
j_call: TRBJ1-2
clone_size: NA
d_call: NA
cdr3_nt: TGTGCCAGCAGCAGAGGCTGGCAGCTTTCGGGCTACACCTTC
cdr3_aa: CASSRGWQLSGYTF

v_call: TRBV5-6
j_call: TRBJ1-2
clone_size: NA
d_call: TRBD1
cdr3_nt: TGTGCCAGCAGCTTGGGGACAGGGGGGGCTAACTATGGCTACACCTTC
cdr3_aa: CASSLGTGGANYGYTF